The 3 T cell receptor beta chains below were found in one sample sequenced in a study of cytomegalovirus exposure and HLA in healthy donors. The data were produced by immunoSEQ multiplex PCR, yet TCRdb's version contains in-frame clones alone and is incomplete. The sample lists 120,000 to 150,000 clones; around 85% were seen once. The source material was PBMCs. The receptors here all came from a man between 18 and 29 years old in good health and CMV-seronegative.

V and J are TRBV7-2 and TRBJ2-1; TRBD2 agrees at 9 bases. CDR1 is SGHTA, CDR2 FQGNSA, per germline. The CDR3 has 17 amino acids. Germline trimming cut 5 bases from V and 4 bases from J; bases unmatched to any gene: 12. The CDR3 sequence: CASSTGPLAGRYNEQFF. The CDR3 nucleotides read TGTGCCAGCAGCACGGGCCCTCTAGCGGGAAGGTACAATGAGCAGTTCTTC.

V gene TRBV15 combines with J gene TRBJ2-7; TRBD2 aligns across 7 bases. The germline V gene encodes CDR1 LNHNV and CDR2 YYDKDF (reference sequence). V trimming: 3 bases; J trimming: 3 bases; junction bases outside the gene matches: 5. The CDR3 is 14 residues long. Here the CDR3 reads CATSRRERYYEQYF. As DNA, the CDR3 is TGTGCCACCAGCAGGCGGGAGCGCTACTACGAGCAGTACTTC.

This chain connects TRBV19 to TRBJ2-1; 9 nucleotides match TRBD1. J was trimmed by 3 bases and V by 4 bases; bases with no gene match: 7. Germline V CDR1 and CDR2: LNHDA, SQIVND (reference sequence). The CDR3 is 16 residues long. DNA of the CDR3: TGTGCCAGTAGTACAGGTGGGACAGGGCTCTACAATGAGCAGTTCTTC. It encodes CASSTGGTGLYNEQFF. Combining the CDR3 with reference TRBV19 and TRBJ2-1 gives the whole variable domain DGGITQSPKYLFRKEGQNVTLSCEQNLNHDAMYWYRQDPGQGLRLIYYSQIVNDFQKGDIAEGYSVSREKKESFPLTVTSAQKNPTAFYLCASSTGGTGLYNEQFFGPGTRLTVL.